Following are 2 T cell receptor beta chains from one sample sequenced in a study of cytomegalovirus exposure and HLA in healthy donors. Researchers ran the PCR with 60 Vbeta and 13 Jbeta primers. Produced via immunoSEQ multiplex PCR; TCRdb's table is partial and in-frame only. This sample has approximately 170,000 clones, with just over 75% found just once. Sequences were obtained from PBMCs. Receptor source: a woman in her 30s in good health and CMV-seropositive.

The chain uses TRBV4-1 and TRBJ1-2, with 8 bases that match TRBD1. From germline, CDR1 is MGHRA and CDR2 YSYEKL. The V segment lost 0 bases and the J segment 7 bases; nucleotides outside the gene matches: 4. This CDR3 has 14 amino acids. CDR3 bases: TGCGCCAGCAGCCAAGACCCAACAGGGGGTGGCTACACCTTC. It specifies CASSQDPTGGGYTF.

The chain uses TRBV5-6 and TRBJ1-2, with 8 positions matching TRBD1. Germline CDR1 SGHDT, CDR2 YYEEEE. The CDR3 loop spans 16 amino acids. Trimming cost V 6 bases and J 4 bases; bases outside gene matches: 14. CDR3 sequence reads: CASTLGGGTGGYGYTF. CDR3 DNA sequence: TGTGCCAGCACCTTAGGTGGAGGGACAGGAGGCTATGGCTACACCTTC.